This T cell receptor beta chain was documented in a study of CD8 T cells in ankylosing spondylitis. Study results and caveats: What appeared characteristic of ankylosing spondylitis blood was a TCR beta motif of fewer than ten highly homologous variants.

As concerns this clonotype: What it binds is unknown.

TCRdb itself ran the 5' RACE reads through MiXCR, one entry per CDR3 protein. The sample carries 100,000 or so distinct CDR3 sequences, about 8.1% recorded once. This CDR3 has 15 amino acids. The TCR comes from a male donor with ankylosing spondylitis. The V and J genes are TRBV21-1 and TRBJ2-7; TRBD1 reflects the table's D call only, with no check against the DNA. TRBV21-1 is a recognized pseudogene. The specimen was blood, either unsorted or a sorted T cell fraction (not recorded which). The DNA for the CDR3 is TGTGCCAGCAGCCCCCGGACAGGGGGCCGCTACGAGCAGTACGTC. The encoded protein is CASSPRTGGRYEQYV.